This T cell receptor beta chain was retrieved from a study of metastatic and nonmetastatic thyroid tumors. Study-level information: Repertoire comparison spanned blood and tumor or nodule tissue of malignant and benign thyroid patients. Study results and caveats: Compared with benign nodules, malignant thyroid tumors were reported to have significantly higher TCR beta diversity in both blood and tumor.

In the original workflow: Clinicopathological groups of papillary thyroid cancer showed CDR3 differences that were used to build a distant-metastasis classifier. With MiXCR, TCRdb reprocessed the PCR reads. The V and J calls, along with clone size, are taken from TCRdb and not from the paper's own processing. The data show tens of thousands of clones, 12% seen once. Before thyroid surgery, none of the patients had received any treatment. At least ten counts were recorded for this clone. Its target is not known. Germline values: CDR1 SGHTA, CDR2 FQGTGA. The germline V and J ends were trimmed by 5 bases and 7 bases, with 11 bases remaining between them. CDR3 length equals 13 residues.

The chain links TRBV7-3 to TRBJ1-4; maybe TRBD1 (5 bases). The sample consisted of tumor tissue. This clonotype was sampled from a female donor with papillary thyroid cancer or a benign thyroid nodule (not recorded which). Some clones in this sample may be carry-over from other donors' samples. CDR3 loop: CASSPGRGEKLFF. The CDR3, as DNA: TGTGCCAGCAGCCCAGGGCGGGGTGAAAAACTGTTTTTT. The full variable domain, rest sourced from reference TRBV7-3 and TRBJ1-4, is GAGVSQTPSNKVTEKGKYVELRCDPISGHTALYWYRQSLGQGPEFLIYFQGTGAADDSGLPNDRFFAVRPEGSVSTLKIQRTERGDSAVYLCASSPGRGEKLFFGSGTQLSVL.